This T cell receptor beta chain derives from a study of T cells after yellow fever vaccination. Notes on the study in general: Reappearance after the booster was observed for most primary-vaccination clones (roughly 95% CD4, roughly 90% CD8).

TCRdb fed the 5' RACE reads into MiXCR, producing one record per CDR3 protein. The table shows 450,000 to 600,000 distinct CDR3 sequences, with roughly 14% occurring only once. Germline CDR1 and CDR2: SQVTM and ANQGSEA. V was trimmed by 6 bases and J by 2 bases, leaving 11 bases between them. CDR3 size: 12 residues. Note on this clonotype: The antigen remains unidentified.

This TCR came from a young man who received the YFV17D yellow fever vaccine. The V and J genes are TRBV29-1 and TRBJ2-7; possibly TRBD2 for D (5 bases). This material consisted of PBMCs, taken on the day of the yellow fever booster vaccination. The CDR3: CSVAARAYEQYF. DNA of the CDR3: TGCAGCGTGGCCGCGAGGGCCTACGAGCAGTACTTC.